These 17 T cell receptor beta chains were sequenced from one sample in a study of blood T cell repertoires in COVID-19. The method was immunoSEQ multiplex PCR; TCRdb's version includes in-frame clones alone and lacks a portion of them. The data contain under 300,000 clones, 80% to 90% of them singletons. What was sequenced was peripheral blood. Receptor source: a woman aged 65 to 85 with acute or convalescent COVID-19.

V and J are TRBV9 and TRBJ2-2; TRBD2 matches 7 bases. This CDR3 is built from 14 residues. The ends lost 2 bases at V and 7 bases at J; junction bases unmatched: 5. CDR1 is SGDLS, CDR2 YYNGEE, per germline. The CDR3 loop is CASSVSGANGELFF. The DNA for the CDR3 is TGTGCCAGCAGCGTCAGCGGGGCAAACGGGGAGCTGTTTTTT.

This rearrangement joins TRBV6-5 to TRBJ1-6; D is ambiguous. Trimming took 5 bases from V and 7 from J, leaving 12 bases between them. Germline V CDR1 and CDR2: MNHEY, SVGAGI. The CDR3 covers 14 residues. CDR3 sequence (DNA): TGTGCCAGCAGTCGGGCCGGAGGGAATTCACCCCTCCACTTT. It codes for CASSRAGGNSPLHF.

This chain uses TRBV20-1 with TRBJ1-1; D is ambiguous. Germline assignment: CDR1 DFQATT and CDR2 SNEGSKA (reference sequence). Trimming shortened V by 3 bases and J by 8 bases, and 7 bases separated the two germline ends. CDR3 length equals 10 residues. The CDR3: CSASVREAFF. In DNA form, the CDR3 reads TGCAGTGCTAGTGTCAGAGAAGCTTTCTTT.

The chain is built from TRBV6-5 and TRBJ2-7; a possible D gene is TRBD2 (6 bases). The CDR3 consists of 15 residues. The germline V and J ends were trimmed by 2 bases and 2 bases, with 13 bases remaining between them. Germline CDR1 MNHEY, CDR2 SVGAGI. The CDR3 DNA sequence: TGTGCCAGCAGTTACGAGGGTTCTAGCGCCTACGAGCAGTACTTC. Translated, it gives CASSYEGSSAYEQYF.

This chain connects TRBV2 to TRBJ1-2; 8 bases align to TRBD1. The CDR3 loop spans 14 amino acids. Germline V CDR1 and CDR2: SNHLY, FYNNEI. V trimming: 10 bases; J trimming: 4 bases; junction bases outside the gene matches: 11. The CDR3: CATPPPGQAYGYTF. For the CDR3, the DNA is TGTGCCACCCCTCCCCCGGGACAGGCCTATGGCTACACCTTC. Supplemented by reference TRBV2 and TRBJ1-2, the full variable domain reads EPEVTQTPSHQVTQMGQEVILRCVPISNHLYFYWYRQILGQKVEFLVSFYNNEISEKSEIFDDQFSVERPDGSNFTLKIRSTKLEDSAMYFCATPPPGQAYGYTFGSGTRLTVV.

The rearrangement joins TRBV7-2 to TRBJ2-1, with D maybe TRBD2 (6 bases). The CDR3 consists of 14 residues. Trimming shortened V by 1 base and J by 3 bases, and 7 bases separated the two germline ends. Germline CDR1 reads SGHTA; CDR2 reads FQGNSA. The CDR3 coding sequence is TGTGCCAGCAGCTTAGGACTAGGCTACAATGAGCAGTTCTTC. Residues: CASSLGLGYNEQFF.

V gene TRBV19 combines with J gene TRBJ2-5; TRBD2 aligns across 9 bases. V trimming: 1 base; J trimming: 4 bases; junction bases outside the gene matches: 4. Germline V gene sequence: CDR1 LNHDA, CDR2 SQIVND (reference sequence). The CDR3 extends over 15 amino acids. CDR3 bases: TGTGCCAGTAGTATAGGCGGGGGGGCGGGAGAGACCCAGTACTTC. Its protein is CASSIGGGAGETQYF.

The chain is built from TRBV3-1 (or the pseudogene TRBV3-2) and TRBJ1-2; D perhaps matches TRBD1 (6 bases). This CDR3 region has 15 residues. Trimming took 4 bases from V and 0 from J, leaving 12 bases between them. Germline assignment: CDR1 LGHDT and CDR2 YNNKEL (reference sequence). The CDR3 region has the DNA TGTGCCAGCAGCCCAAGGACAGAAGCTAACTATGGCTACACCTTC. It encodes CASSPRTEANYGYTF.

This sequence joins TRBV5-5 and TRBJ2-4, with 9 bases fitting TRBD1. V lost 4 bases and J lost 3; bases outside the gene matches: 5. CDR1 and CDR2 from the germline V gene are SGHKS and YYEKEE (reference sequence). The length of the CDR3 is 15 residues. The CDR3 sequence is CASSPGTGFKNIQYF. DNA of the CDR3: TGTGCCAGCAGCCCGGGGACAGGGTTCAAAAACATTCAGTACTTC.

The chain couples TRBV2 to TRBJ2-5, with D hard to call. CDR1 and CDR2 (germline): SNHLY, FYNNEI. The CDR3 loop spans 14 amino acids. Trimming left V 2 bases short and J 2 bases short, with 9 bases between. The chain's CDR3 is CASSESRQQETQYF. The CDR3 coding sequence is TGTGCCAGCAGTGAATCGCGGCAGCAAGAGACCCAGTACTTC. The complete variable domain, with remaining parts taken from reference TRBV2 and TRBJ2-5, reads EPEVTQTPSHQVTQMGQEVILRCVPISNHLYFYWYRQILGQKVEFLVSFYNNEISEKSEIFDDQFSVERPDGSNFTLKIRSTKLEDSAMYFCASSESRQQETQYFGPGTRLLVL.

This chain connects TRBV14 to TRBJ1-1; 7 nucleotides match TRBD1. Germline CDR1 and CDR2: SGHDN and FVKESK. The CDR3 length is 16 residues. With 4 bases clipped from V and 0 bases from J, the junction kept 8 bases outside the gene matches. CDR3 loop: CASSRMTGQLNTEAFF. As DNA, the CDR3 is TGTGCCAGCAGCCGGATGACGGGACAGCTGAACACTGAAGCTTTCTTT.

The chain links TRBV14 to TRBJ2-6, with D possibly being TRBD1 (5 bases). The CDR3 covers 16 residues. Germline V CDR1 and CDR2: SGHDN, FVKESK. The V end was cut by 1 base, the J end by 2 bases, with 9 bases between. The CDR3 coding sequence is TGTGCCAGCAGCCAAGGGGGCGCCCCTGGGGCCAACGTCCTGACTTTC. It is translated as CASSQGGAPGANVLTF.

The CDR3 is CASSLTQGGNTIYF. The CDR3 DNA sequence: TGTGCCAGCAGCTTAACACAGGGTGGAAACACCATATATTTT. This chain uses TRBV7-6 with TRBJ1-3; weak D call: TRBD1 (6 bases). The CDR3 consists of 14 residues. CDR1 is SGHVS, CDR2 FNYEAQ, per germline. V lost 2 bases and J lost 3, with 8 bases in between. The full variable domain, its missing parts supplied by reference TRBV7-6 and TRBJ1-3, is GAGVSQSPRYKVTKRGQDVALRCDPISGHVSLYWYRQALGQGPEFLTYFNYEAQQDKSGLPNDRFSAERPEGSISTLTIQRTEQRDSAMYRCASSLTQGGNTIYFGEGSWLTVV.

The rearrangement uses TRBV18 and TRBJ1-1; 7 bases align to TRBD1. Germline V gives CDR1 KGHSH, CDR2 LQKENI. The CDR3 totals 15 residues. V gave up 3 bases and J gave up 5 bases; unmatched junction bases: 9. The CDR3, as DNA: TGTGCCAGCTCACCTTATTGGGACAGTGAAACTGAAGCTTTCTTT. Protein: CASSPYWDSETEAFF.

J is TRBJ1-5 and V is TRBV4-1, with a weak D call TRBD1 (6 bases). The germline V gene has CDR1 MGHRA and CDR2 YSYEKL. CDR3 size: 14 residues. V lost 4 bases, J lost 4 bases, and 11 bases lay in between. The CDR3 nucleotides read TGCGCCAGCAGCCCCTACAGGGCGAATCAGCCCCAGCATTTT. It codes for CASSPYRANQPQHF.

The chain joins TRBV5-4 to TRBJ2-4; perhaps TRBD2 as D (6 bases). Germline CDR1 and CDR2: SGHNT and YYREEE (reference sequence). The V gene lost 7 bases and the J gene lost 1 base, with 6 bases spanning the gap. The CDR3 covers 12 residues. DNA of the CDR3: TGTGCCAGCGGGGGGGCCAAAAACATTCAGTACTTC. It specifies CASGGAKNIQYF.

The chain couples TRBV19 to TRBJ1-2, with 7 bases that match TRBD1. Germline CDR1 and CDR2: LNHDA and SQIVND (reference sequence). J was trimmed by 4 bases and V by 10 bases; bases with no gene match: 12. CDR3 length: 14 residues. The CDR3 DNA is TGTGCCACAGGGCGACAGGGCGAAGTCTATGGCTACACCTTC. Its protein is CATGRQGEVYGYTF. Drawing the rest from reference TRBV19 and TRBJ1-2, the complete variable domain is DGGITQSPKYLFRKEGQNVTLSCEQNLNHDAMYWYRQDPGQGLRLIYYSQIVNDFQKGDIAEGYSVSREKKESFPLTVTSAQKNPTAFYLCATGRQGEVYGYTFGSGTRLTVV.